This TCR beta chain was sequenced for a study of shared clonotypes between healthy human individuals. The study's findings and limits: Only blood underwent sampling, and tissue repertoires likely differ. Richness estimates generally favored naive over memory subsets.

Terminally differentiated effector memory CD45RA+ cells were left out of the naive CD8 fraction, which was CD45RO-negative and positively selected for CCR7. Healthy HIV-negative adults without recent acute infections or vaccinations served as donors. As for this clone: Its target is not known.

The CDR3 totals 13 residues. V gave up 5 bases and J gave up 2 bases, with 10 bases separating them. Germline loops: CDR1 SGHTA, CDR2 FQGNSA. Sorted subsets were amplified in replicate PCRs using 200 ng DNA, about 30,000 T cell genomes. Only in-frame clones appear in the TCRdb table, and some are missing; sequencing was by immunoSEQ multiplex PCR. Here the sample spans roughly 2.1 million clones, about 93% being singletons. This TCR came from a man between 18 and 29 years old in good health. Some clones in this sample may be carry-over from other donors' samples. The J gene is TRBJ2-7, the V gene TRBV7-2; D gene unclear. The sample taken for sequencing was naive CD8+ T cells from PBMCs. CDR3 residues: CASSQGLAYEQYF. CDR3 in DNA: TGTGCCAGCAGCCAAGGGCTAGCCTACGAGCAGTACTTC.